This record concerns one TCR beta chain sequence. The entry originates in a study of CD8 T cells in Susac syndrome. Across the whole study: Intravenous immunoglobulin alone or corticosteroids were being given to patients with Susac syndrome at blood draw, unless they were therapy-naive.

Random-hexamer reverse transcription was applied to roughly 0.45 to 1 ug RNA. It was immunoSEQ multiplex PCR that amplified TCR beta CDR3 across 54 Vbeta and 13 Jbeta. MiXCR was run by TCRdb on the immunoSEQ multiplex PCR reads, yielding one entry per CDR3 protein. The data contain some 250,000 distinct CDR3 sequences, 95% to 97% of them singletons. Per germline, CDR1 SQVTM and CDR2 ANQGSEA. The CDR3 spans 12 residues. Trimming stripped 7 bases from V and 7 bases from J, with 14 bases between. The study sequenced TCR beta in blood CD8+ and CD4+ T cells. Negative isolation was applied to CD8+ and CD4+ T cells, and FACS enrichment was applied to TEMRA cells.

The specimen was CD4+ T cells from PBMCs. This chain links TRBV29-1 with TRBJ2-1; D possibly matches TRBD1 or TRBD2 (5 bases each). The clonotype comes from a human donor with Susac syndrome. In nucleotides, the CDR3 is TGCAGCGCTGAGGGGCTGGCGAATGAGCAGTTCTTC. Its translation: CSAEGLANEQFF.